Included here is one T cell receptor (beta chain) sequence, with context. The antigen remains undetermined. This entry belongs to a study of CD8 T cells in ankylosing spondylitis. Findings of the study overall: Researchers reportedly found disease-linked clones significantly enriched in matched ankylosing spondylitis synovial fluid. Disease-linked clones, CD8+, were relatively rare in peripheral blood. A number of the motif variants had already been described in reactive arthritis synovial fluid and blood. A TCR beta motif of roughly 8 highly homologous variants seemed to mark ankylosing spondylitis blood.

As the method for making TCR beta libraries, quantitative 5'-RACE with molecular barcodes was used. One entry per CDR3 protein results from TCRdb running MiXCR on the 5' RACE reads. The sample yields 800,000 to 900,000 distinct CDR3 sequences, roughly 10% seen once. Germline V CDR1 and CDR2: SEHNR, FQNEAQ (reference sequence). V lost 3 bases and J lost 4, with 10 bases in between. This CDR3 is built from 14 residues. The receptor comes from a male donor with ankylosing spondylitis. Sequencing was done on a sample of blood, either unsorted or a sorted T cell fraction (not recorded which). The genes are TRBV7-9 and TRBJ1-3; no definite D call. This CDR3 reads CASSFSQRGNTIYF. CDR3 coding DNA: TGTGCCAGCAGCTTTTCGCAAAGAGGAAACACCATATATTTT.